The next 8 T cell receptor beta chains were all read from a single sample in a study of OX40 agonist ivuxolimab in advanced cancers. Clones were read by immunoSEQ multiplex PCR, and TCRdb kept only the in-frame ones, dropping some. In the table there are tens of thousands of clones, roughly four fifths of which are singletons. The specimen comprised CD4+ or CD8+ T cells sorted from blood, sampled in a trial of the OX40 agonist ivuxolimab. The receptors originated from an adult with an advanced solid tumor such as melanoma, head and neck, liver or kidney cancer.

The chain carries TRBV6-6 and TRBJ2-1; 7 nucleotides match TRBD2. The CDR3 is 14 residues long. Trimming removed 9 bases from V and 0 bases from J; junction bases left unmatched: 5. Germline lookup yields CDR1 MNHNY and CDR2 SVGAGI (reference sequence). The CDR3 is CASGGGSSYNEQFF. The CDR3 nucleotides are TGTGCCAGTGGCGGGGGTAGCTCCTACAATGAGCAGTTCTTC.

The CDR3 DNA follows: TGCGCCAGCAGCTCCGGACTAGCGGGAAGCACAGATACGCAGTATTTT. The encoded protein is CASSSGLAGSTDTQYF. The J gene is TRBJ2-3, the V gene TRBV5-1, with 12 bases lining up with TRBD2. Germline lookup yields CDR1 SGHRS and CDR2 YFSETQ. Trimming at V came to 3 bases and at J to 0 bases, leaving 2 bases not matched to a gene. The length of the CDR3 is 16 residues.

CDR3 amino acids: CASSLNPGGGTYGYTF. The DNA of the CDR3 is TGTGCCAGCAGTTTAAACCCGGGAGGGGGCACCTATGGCTACACCTTC. The chain is built from TRBV6-5 and TRBJ1-2; 7 bases map to TRBD1. J gave up 4 bases and V 4 bases, and 12 bases lay outside the gene matches. CDR3 length: 16 residues. The germline gives CDR1 MNHEY, CDR2 SVGAGI.

This chain uses TRBV28 with TRBJ1-3; possible D gene TRBD1, 6 bases. V lost 6 bases and J lost 4, with 22 bases in between. The CDR3 is 17 residues long. Germline CDR1 is MDHEN and CDR2 is SYDVKM. CDR3 residues: CASSNPQGTRTGNTIYF. CDR3 nucleotide sequence: TGTGCCAGCAGCAATCCACAGGGAACCCGAACAGGAAACACCATATATTTT.

The rearrangement links TRBV7-2 to TRBJ1-1, with 7 positions matching TRBD1. Germline CDR1 is SGHTA and CDR2 is FQGNSA. Trimming took 6 bases from V and 10 from J; bases not matched to a gene: 11. This CDR3 is 13 amino acids long. The CDR3 here is CASSSRGGDGAFF. CDR3 bases: TGTGCCAGCAGTTCCCGAGGGGGCGACGGAGCTTTCTTT.

This chain joins TRBV6-1 and TRBJ2-6; the D is unclear. The ends were cut back, 8 bases at V and 2 bases at J, with 7 bases in the middle. Germline CDR1 reads MNHNS; CDR2 reads SASEGT. The CDR3 runs 13 residues. CDR3 sequence reads: CASALTGANVLTF. The DNA of the CDR3 is TGTGCCAGCGCGCTGACTGGGGCCAACGTCCTGACTTTC.

The J gene is TRBJ2-2, the V gene TRBV5-1; no clear D gene. V lost 1 base to trimming and J lost 1 base, with 5 bases between them. The CDR3 covers 14 residues. Per germline, CDR1 SGHRS and CDR2 YFSETQ. The CDR3 DNA reads TGCGCCAGCAGCTTGCCAGGGAACACCGGGGAGCTGTTTTTT. Translation gives CASSLPGNTGELFF.

The chain is built from TRBV7-8 and TRBJ2-2; no definite D call. Looked up from germline, CDR1 is SGHVS and CDR2 is FQNEAQ. The CDR3 covers 14 residues. Between the trimmed V and J ends, which lost 1 base and 2 bases, there was a span of 5 bases. CDR3 nucleotides: TGTGCCAGCAGCTTAGACACTAACACCGGGGAGCTGTTTTTT. Translating it yields CASSLDTNTGELFF.